This T cell receptor (beta chain) was sequenced in a study of chemoradiotherapy in HPV16-positive cancers. Study details: Candidate HPV-specific clones and shared TCR motifs came from a couple of HPV16-positive patients. Study-level findings and limits: Candidate HPV-specific clones and E7-related TCR motifs grew in tumor during treatment. Better recurrence-free survival went with HPV-responsive T-cell expansion in HPV16-positive patients.

TCRdb keeps only in-frame clones here, not all; method: immunoSEQ multiplex PCR. The sample has about 25,000 clones, 90% to 95% seen once. The length of the CDR3 is 14 residues. Per germline, CDR1 LNHNV and CDR2 YYDKDF (reference sequence). V dropped 1 base and J dropped 5; count of bases not matched to a gene: 3. Notes on this clone: As yet, its antigen is unknown.

The chain joins TRBV15 to TRBJ2-7; 9 bases fit TRBD2. The specimen was blood, collected from a patient who underwent chemoradiotherapy. This TCR came from a human donor with HPV-associated anogenital cancer. DNA for the CDR3: TGTGCCACCAGCAGAGCGCCTAGCGGGGACGAGCAGTACTTC. Translation gives CATSRAPSGDEQYF.